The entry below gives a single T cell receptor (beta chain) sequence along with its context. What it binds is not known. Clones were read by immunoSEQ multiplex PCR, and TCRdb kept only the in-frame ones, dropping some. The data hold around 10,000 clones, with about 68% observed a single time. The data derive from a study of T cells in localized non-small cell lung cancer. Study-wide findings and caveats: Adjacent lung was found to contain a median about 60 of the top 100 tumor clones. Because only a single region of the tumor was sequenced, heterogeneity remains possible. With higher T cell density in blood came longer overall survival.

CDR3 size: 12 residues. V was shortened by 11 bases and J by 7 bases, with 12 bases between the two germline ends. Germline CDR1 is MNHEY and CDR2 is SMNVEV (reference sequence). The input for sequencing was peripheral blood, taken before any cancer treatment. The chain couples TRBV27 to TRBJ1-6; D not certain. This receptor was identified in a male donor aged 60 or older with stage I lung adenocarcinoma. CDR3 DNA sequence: TGTGCCTCCTCCTTGATAAATTCACCCCTCCACTTT. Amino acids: CASSLINSPLHF.